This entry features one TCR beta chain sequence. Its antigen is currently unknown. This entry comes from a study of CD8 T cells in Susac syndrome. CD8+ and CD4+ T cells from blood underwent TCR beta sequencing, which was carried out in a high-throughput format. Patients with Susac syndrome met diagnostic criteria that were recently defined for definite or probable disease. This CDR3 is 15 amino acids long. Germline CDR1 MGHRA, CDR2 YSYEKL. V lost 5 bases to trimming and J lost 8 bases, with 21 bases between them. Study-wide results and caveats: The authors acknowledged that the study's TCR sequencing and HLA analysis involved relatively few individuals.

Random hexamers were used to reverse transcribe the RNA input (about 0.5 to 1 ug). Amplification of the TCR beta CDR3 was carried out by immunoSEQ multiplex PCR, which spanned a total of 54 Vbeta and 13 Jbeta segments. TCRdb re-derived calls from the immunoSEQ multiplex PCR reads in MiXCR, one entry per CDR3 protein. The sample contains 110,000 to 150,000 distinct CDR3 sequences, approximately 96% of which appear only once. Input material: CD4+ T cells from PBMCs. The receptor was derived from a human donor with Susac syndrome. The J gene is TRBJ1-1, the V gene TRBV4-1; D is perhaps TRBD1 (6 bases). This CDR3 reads CASSDLTSRGGEAFF. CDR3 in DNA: TGCGCCAGCAGCGACTTAACGTCCCGCGGGGGCGAAGCTTTCTTT.